The entry that follows covers one TCR beta chain sequence. This sample is drawn from a study of PD-L1 blockade in urothelial cancer. Clones were sequenced by immunoSEQ multiplex PCR, and TCRdb holds only the in-frame ones, with some missing. The profile shows about 39,000 clones, roughly 91% of them singletons. The CDR3 is 16 residues long. Trimming at V came to 5 bases and at J to 6 bases, leaving 11 bases not matched to a gene. Per germline, CDR1 SGHVS and CDR2 FQNEAQ. The chain carries TRBV7-8 and TRBJ1-5, with TRBD1 matching 9 bases. This TCR derives from a man between 60 and 75 years old with urothelial cancer. Sequencing used PBMCs, obtained around atezolizumab (anti-PD-L1) treatment. The CDR3 here is CASSPQDRGDVQPQHF. The CDR3, as DNA: TGTGCCAGCAGCCCTCAGGACAGGGGAGACGTTCAGCCCCAGCATTTT.